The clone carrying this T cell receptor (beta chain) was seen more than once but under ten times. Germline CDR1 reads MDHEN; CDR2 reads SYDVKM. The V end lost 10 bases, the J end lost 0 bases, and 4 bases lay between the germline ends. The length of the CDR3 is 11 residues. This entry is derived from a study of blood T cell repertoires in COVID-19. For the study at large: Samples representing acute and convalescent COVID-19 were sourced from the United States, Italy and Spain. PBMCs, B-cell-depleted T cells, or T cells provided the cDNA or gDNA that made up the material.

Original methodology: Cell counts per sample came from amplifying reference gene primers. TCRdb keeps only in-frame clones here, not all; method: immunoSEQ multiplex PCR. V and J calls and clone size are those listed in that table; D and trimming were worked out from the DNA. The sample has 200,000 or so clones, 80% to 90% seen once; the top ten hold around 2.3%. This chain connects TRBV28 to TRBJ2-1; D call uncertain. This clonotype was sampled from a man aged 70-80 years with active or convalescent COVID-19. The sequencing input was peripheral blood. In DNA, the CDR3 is TGTGCCACCCGCTCCTACAATGAGCAGTTCTTC. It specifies CATRSYNEQFF.